Described below is a single T cell receptor (beta chain) sequence and its context. Its antigen is not identified. Assay used: immunoSEQ multiplex PCR; TCRdb lists only in-frame clones, some missing. The top ten clones hold roughly 5.7% of a sample with about 320,000 clones, over 90% of them seen once. Sample time point: blood from clinic visit 5 months post-surgery; TSC patient then seizure free. Only cases whose brain tissue showed the highest T cell transcript signatures were sequenced. Patients received at least one anti-epileptic drug before surgery. This record belongs to a study of brain T cells in children with intractable seizures. Germline lookup yields CDR1 LNHDA and CDR2 SQIVND (reference sequence). The CDR3 has 16 residues. V was cut by 7 bases and J by 3 bases, with 21 bases left in between. The study's findings and limits: Pre-surgery blood may have been undersampled, hiding some clones. Patients' HCMV serostatus was unknown; virus specificity rests on CDR3 similarity alone.

The chain links TRBV19 to TRBJ1-1; D not resolved. The source is a boy younger than two with tuberous sclerosis and intractable seizures. The sample in question was peripheral blood, obtained roughly 5 months after surgery. The CDR3: CASNWEKETGDTEAFF. In nucleotides, the CDR3 is TGTGCCAGTAATTGGGAGAAGGAGACGGGTGACACTGAAGCTTTCTTT.